This record covers a single TCR beta chain. This clone's antigen is unknown. Nothing much larger sits one base from this clone, and base qualities are not available. Explained via the paper, the treatment or condition label denotes: roughly 10-day PBMC culture with coronavirus spike peptide pools or control peptides (ViraFEST assay). The ViraFEST assay, used in the study, expanded antigen-specific T cells with peptide pools and then identified the expanded clonotypes through TCR sequencing. The positive SARS-CoV-2 PCR tests of the convalescent patients were dated from March to December 2020, before the Alpha, Beta and Delta variants emerged in the United States. Each well held approximately 2 million PBMCs cultured in IMDM containing roughly 5% human AB serum and 9 to 10 IU/ml IL-2, with 8.5 to 10 ug/ml peptide pools added. Half of the culture medium was replaced with fresh IL-2-containing medium on days 3 and 7. Once the cells had been in culture for around nine days, the EasySep CD4+ T cell isolation kit was used to isolate CD4+ T cells by negative selection. Ficoll-Paque Plus gradient centrifugation was used to isolate PBMCs from whole blood, and the isolated PBMCs were then either used fresh or cryopreserved at -140C. Each culture condition was generally run in triplicate wells.

Receptors were amplified or captured by PCR. DNA from cultured CD4+ T cells underwent TCR sequencing with the Oncomine TCR Beta short-read assay at the Johns Hopkins FTIC core. The QIAamp micro DNA kit was used to extract genomic DNA from the cultured CD4+ T cells. The Oncomine TCR Beta libraries from cultured CD4+ T cells were pooled using unique dual indexes and then sequenced on an Illumina iSeq 100. The source study handled its data this way. Non-productive sequences were filtered out, and CDR3s that did not start with C, did not end with F or W, or were shorter than 7 amino acids were discarded. The MANAFEST web application identified antigen-specific clonotypes by comparing peptide-stimulated wells against reference wells and other culture wells. To be called positive, a clone needed an FDR below 0.05, an odds ratio above 5, and a productive frequency above 0.1% in at least two of three replicate wells. A clonotype was classed as cross-reactive if the clonotype showed significant expansion both in SARS-CoV-2 spike wells and in at least one common cold coronavirus spike condition. CDR3 homology was assessed with Levenshtein distances (stringdist) and unrooted phylogenetic trees (ape) in R version 3.6.1. TCRdb trimmed public reads at Q25 via fastp, called clones via MiXCR and kept in-frame beta chains. Rows with one shared CDR3 protein collapse into an entry with the most common genes and DNA. Clone size and V and J calls follow TCRdb, not the original study. For this sample the table gives over 9,000 distinct CDR3 sequences, of which 66% were detected only once. The ten largest clonotypes hold 26% of the sample.

This specimen belongs to a study of vaccination and CD4 T cells after COVID-19 (dated by TCRdb to the early 2020s). With regard to the full study: Convalescent patients had a positive SARS-CoV-2 result on nasal swab PCR, and of these patients, nine had mild disease and one had severe disease. The convalescent cohort comprised six males and four females, including two Hispanic individuals, seven Caucasians, two Asians and one multiracial person. Participants got two doses of the Pfizer-BioNTech BNT162b2 vaccine (n=8) or two doses of the Moderna mRNA-1273 vaccine (n=2). Post-COVID blood samples from convalescent patients were collected a median of approximately 93 days after diagnosis, with a range of about 35 to 180 days. The time from the second vaccine dose to post-vaccine blood sampling had a median of approximately 72 days and ranged from roughly 12 to 241 days. The cultures were stimulated with overlapping spike peptide pools from SARS-CoV-2 and from the common cold coronaviruses HCoV-NL63, HCoV-OC43 and HCoV-229E. In control cultures, a CEFX viral epitope pool was used as positive control, an HIV-1 Nef peptide pool was used as negative control, or no peptide was added. In 10 COVID-19 convalescent patients and a handful of infection-naive healthy vaccine recipients, researchers compared the spike-specific CD4+ TCR repertoire from before mRNA vaccination with the repertoire from after. The paper as a whole reports these results and caveats: An increase in the median number of SARS-CoV-2-reactive clonotypes from 21 after infection to roughly 38 after vaccination was observed, but the change was not found to be significant. Relatively few convalescent patients were included in the study, and early timepoints after natural infection were not analyzed. Among convalescent patients, a median about 86% of the SARS-CoV-2-reactive clones seen after vaccination appeared only after vaccination, which suggests priming specific to the vaccine. Of the vaccine-specific clones in convalescent patients, 304 of 307, or nearly all, reacted only to SARS-CoV-2 spike and did not cross-react with common cold coronaviruses.

The junction shows trimming of 0 bases on V and 8 bases on J, and the gene matches do not reach 4 bases of it. CDR1 and CDR2 are drawn from the germline V gene (reference sequence): MNHEY, SMNVEV. From the cysteine up to the phenylalanine, the CDR3 has a length of 15 residues. The read is trimmed to its CDR3 DNA, 45 bases read in frame from base 1. The material sequenced was CD4+ T cells from blood, cultured in vitro. The source of this sequence is a human donor who had recovered from COVID-19. The chain joins TRBV27 to TRBJ1-6; 7 middle bases align to TRBD1. In nucleotide form, the sequence is TGTGCCAGCAGTTTATCCGGGACAGTATATTCACCCCTCCACTTT. Its protein reads: CASSLSGTVYSPLHF.